These 26 T cell receptor beta chains came from one sample sequenced in a study of Ad26.COV2.S vaccination and SARS-CoV-2 variants (dated by TCRdb to the early 2020s). The method behind the library was the immunoSEQ multiplex PCR assay. Here the immuneACCESS table is served through TCRdb, limited to in-frame sequences with V and J called. Missing clones are a known gap in these copies; in checked studies unresolved V genes cover under half, and the rest lacks a known reason. Within this sample are around 370,000 clones, with approximately 84% of them counted one time only. The top ten hold about 3.3% of the sample. Per the publication, the treatment or condition label means: around 19 received Ad26.COV2.S at low or high dose, single or two shots; 5 received placebo; per-sample allocation not given. Repertoires of vaccine and placebo recipients were sequenced from samples collected on day 63 after the first injection.

The sequencing used peripheral blood, collected in a trial of Ad26.COV2.S vaccine versus placebo. All receptors come from a person between 18 and 65 years old who received the Ad26.COV2.S COVID-19 vaccine or a placebo.

The chain has TRBV30 and TRBJ2-5, with D hard to call. Germline V CDR1 and CDR2: GTSNPN, SVGIG (reference sequence). CDR3 length equals 13 residues. V was shortened by 7 bases and J by 4 bases, with 16 bases between the two germline ends. The CDR3 loop reads CAFLSGWRETQYF. Written as DNA, the CDR3 is TGTGCCTTCCTATCCGGGTGGCGAGAGACCCAGTACTTC.

This chain uses TRBV19 with TRBJ1-2; 8 bases align to TRBD1. The CDR3 has 13 amino acids. V lost 3 bases, J lost 8 bases, and 5 bases stayed unmatched. Germline CDR1 and CDR2: LNHDA and SQIVND (reference sequence). The CDR3 region is CASSITGGMGYTF. The CDR3 coding sequence is TGTGCCAGTAGTATCACAGGGGGAATGGGCTACACCTTC.

This clone turned up a few times. V is TRBV7-2 and J is TRBJ2-2, with unresolved D. CDR1 SGHTA and CDR2 FQGNSA come from the germline V gene. Trimming shortened V by 2 bases and J by 3 bases, and 13 bases separated the two germline ends. This CDR3 is 16 amino acids long. The chain's CDR3 is CASSLIPRRHTGELFF. As DNA, the CDR3 is TGTGCCAGCAGCTTAATTCCTAGACGGCACACCGGGGAGCTGTTTTTT.

The chain combines TRBV11-3 with TRBJ2-1; D may be TRBD1 (6 bases). The V end was cut by 5 bases, the J end by 9 bases, with 11 bases between. The CDR3 consists of 12 residues. Germline V gene lookup returns CDR1 SGHNT and CDR2 YENEEA. CDR3 loop: CASSDRGGEQFF. CDR3 DNA sequence: TGTGCCAGCAGCGACAGAGGGGGTGAGCAGTTCTTC.

This chain joins TRBV4-1 and TRBJ1-6; 7 bases are shared with TRBD1. V shed 3 bases, J shed 11 bases, and the junction held 10 bases outside the gene matches. Germline assignment: CDR1 MGHRA and CDR2 YSYEKL. This CDR3 contains 15 residues. The CDR3 sequence: CASSQGDRDGAPLHF. As DNA, the CDR3 is TGCGCCAGCAGCCAGGGAGACAGGGACGGTGCACCCCTCCACTTT.

The chain employs TRBV30 and TRBJ1-5, with 7 bases lining up with TRBD1. The junction had 8 bases not matched to a gene; V was cut back by 7 bases and J by 5 bases. Germline lookup yields CDR1 GTSNPN and CDR2 SVGIG (reference sequence). The CDR3 length is 13 residues. The CDR3 nucleotides read TGTGCCTACCAAGACAGGGAGGATCAGCCCCAGCATTTT. Amino acids: CAYQDREDQPQHF.

CDR3 nucleotides: TGTGCCAGCAGTTCTCAGGGGCCGTACTACGAGCAGTACTTC. Translated: CASSSQGPYYEQYF. The V and J genes are TRBV27 and TRBJ2-7, with TRBD1 as a possible D gene (6 bases). The CDR3 has 14 amino acids. CDR1 and CDR2 (germline): MNHEY, SMNVEV (reference sequence). The V end was cut by 4 bases, the J end by 3 bases, with 13 bases between.

The rearrangement uses TRBV19 and TRBJ1-4, with D unclear. From germline, CDR1 is LNHDA and CDR2 SQIVND (reference sequence). The CDR3 is made up of 14 amino acids. Trimming removed 6 bases from V and 7 bases from J, with 15 bases in between. The CDR3 spells CASRQTTGSEKLFF. The CDR3 DNA is TGTGCCAGTAGGCAGACCACGGGGTCTGAAAAACTGTTTTTT.

This CDR3 reads CASSFPETSGVSSDNEQFF. CDR3 coding DNA: TGTGCCAGCAGCTTTCCGGAGACTAGCGGGGTCAGCTCGGACAATGAGCAGTTCTTC. The rearrangement joins TRBV7-2 to TRBJ2-1; 11 nucleotides agree with TRBD2. With V trimmed by 3 bases and J by 5 bases, 15 bases remained unmatched. The CDR3 loop spans 19 amino acids. In germline, CDR1 is SGHTA, CDR2 FQGNSA.

The genes are TRBV5-1 and TRBJ1-3; D is unclear. V lost 0 bases and J 0 bases, leaving 4 bases between the germline ends. Germline loops: CDR1 SGHRS, CDR2 YFSETQ. The CDR3 runs to 14 residues. The CDR3 DNA reads TGCGCCAGCAGCTTGGGAAACTCTGGAAACACCATATATTTT. Protein product: CASSLGNSGNTIYF.

V gene TRBV6-5 combines with J gene TRBJ1-2, with D possibly TRBD1 on 5 matching bases. This CDR3 region has 15 residues. Germline V lookup: CDR1 MNHEY, CDR2 SVGAGI. The V end was cut by 3 bases, the J end by 8 bases, with 19 bases between. DNA for the CDR3: TGTGCCAGCAGTTATGGGCAGGGCATTCCATCGGGCTACACCTTC. This codes for CASSYGQGIPSGYTF.

The chain links TRBV4-1 to TRBJ1-1, with D possibly being TRBD1 (6 bases). The CDR3 spans 17 residues. V lost 1 base to trimming and J lost 1 base, with 16 bases between them. Germline CDR1 is MGHRA and CDR2 is YSYEKL. CDR3 loop: CASSQAVRGTRNTEAFF. The CDR3 coding sequence is TGCGCCAGCAGCCAAGCTGTAAGGGGGACTAGGAACACTGAAGCTTTCTTT.

The CDR3 DNA reads TGTGCCAGCAGCTCCGGAGGGGACCCACAGACTACGCAGTATTTT. Its protein product is CASSSGGDPQTTQYF. The genes are TRBV7-2 and TRBJ2-3; possibly TRBD2 for D (6 bases). V was pared by 4 bases and J by 8 bases, with 19 bases between. The CDR3 has 15 residues. Germline V gene lookup returns CDR1 SGHTA and CDR2 FQGNSA.

The chain couples TRBV25-1 to TRBJ2-1; D perhaps matches TRBD1 (6 bases). The V gene lost 5 bases and the J gene lost 6 bases, with 14 bases spanning the gap. The CDR3 loop spans 14 amino acids. Germline V gives CDR1 MGHDK, CDR2 SYGVNS. The CDR3 here is CASSKIRDTNEQFF. The CDR3 bases are TGTGCCAGCAGTAAAATCCGGGACACCAATGAGCAGTTCTTC.

This chain's CDR3 is CASSGTFSTDTQYF. The CDR3 DNA reads TGCGCCAGCAGTGGGACGTTTAGCACAGATACGCAGTATTTT. The J gene is TRBJ2-3, the V gene TRBV10-1; D unclear. Germline assignment: CDR1 WNHNN and CDR2 SYGVQD (reference sequence). Trimming left V 4 bases short and J 0 bases short, with 8 bases between. This CDR3 contains 14 residues.

The chain recombines TRBV24-1 with TRBJ2-1; D remains ambiguous. The CDR3 has 10 residues. The germline V gene has CDR1 KGHDR and CDR2 SFDVKD. Between the trimmed V and J ends, which lost 9 bases and 5 bases, there was a span of 4 bases. The CDR3 DNA follows: TGTGCCACCGGGGACAATGAGCAGTTCTTC. Translated, it gives CATGDNEQFF.

This chain links TRBV5-1 with TRBJ1-3, with 10 bases identical to TRBD1. The CDR3 runs 15 residues. The germline CDR1 and CDR2 sequences are SGHRS and YFSETQ. Trimming removed 4 bases from V and 4 bases from J; junction bases left unmatched: 5. CDR3 loop: CASSMGQGKGNTIYF. The DNA for the CDR3 is TGCGCCAGCAGCATGGGACAGGGGAAGGGAAACACCATATATTTT.

The sample holds one count of this clone. The rearrangement links TRBV5-6 to TRBJ2-3; D is ambiguous. Per germline, CDR1 SGHDT and CDR2 YYEEEE. The CDR3 contains 12 residues. V gave up 1 base and J gave up 9 bases, with 9 bases separating them. The CDR3 loop is CASSLSTSTQYF. CDR3 nucleotides: TGTGCCAGCAGCTTGAGTACGAGCACGCAGTATTTT.

This clone came up a few times. The chain has TRBV5-5 and TRBJ1-1; D is undetermined. Between the trimmed V and J ends, which lost 2 bases and 1 base, there was a span of 9 bases. The germline gives CDR1 SGHKS, CDR2 YYEKEE (reference sequence). The CDR3 has 14 residues. CDR3 protein: CASSFSAANTEAFF. DNA for the CDR3: TGTGCCAGCAGCTTTTCGGCTGCGAACACTGAAGCTTTCTTT.

The gene calls are TRBV20-1 and TRBJ2-7, with D maybe TRBD1 (5 bases). The CDR3 totals 13 residues. Trimming took 6 bases from V and 6 from J, leaving 18 bases between them. Germline V gene data show CDR1 as DFQATT and CDR2 as SNEGSKA (reference sequence). CDR3 coding DNA: TGCAGTGCCAGTCGATCCAGGGTAGGCGAGCAGTACTTC. This codes for CSASRSRVGEQYF.

This chain joins TRBV30 and TRBJ2-3, with 9 positions matching TRBD2. This CDR3 comprises 15 residues. Looked up from germline, CDR1 is GTSNPN and CDR2 is SVGIG (reference sequence). Trimming removed 2 bases from V and 4 bases from J; junction bases left unmatched: 7. CDR3 nucleotide sequence: TGTGCCTGGAGTATGGCGGGAGGGCCAGCAGATACGCAGTATTTT. Translated: CAWSMAGGPADTQYF.

The chain recombines TRBV18 with TRBJ2-5; 9 nucleotides align to TRBD1. V lost 2 bases and J lost 5; bases outside the gene matches: 6. Germline CDR1 KGHSH, CDR2 LQKENI. This CDR3 comprises 15 residues. CDR3 amino acids: CASSPVTGGTETQYF. Here the CDR3 DNA reads TGTGCCAGCTCACCAGTAACAGGGGGCACGGAGACCCAGTACTTC.

The rearrangement joins TRBV27 to TRBJ2-7; D is undetermined. Trimming removed 7 bases from V and 1 base from J, with 11 bases in between. The germline gives CDR1 MNHEY, CDR2 SMNVEV (reference sequence). The CDR3 is 13 residues long. The CDR3 DNA sequence: TGTGCCAGCAAAGGCAGTGGATCCTACGAGCAGTACTTC. Translating gives CASKGSGSYEQYF.

The chain recombines TRBV4-3 with TRBJ2-1; weak D call: TRBD1 (6 bases). V gave up 2 bases and J gave up 9 bases, with 14 bases separating them. The CDR3 covers 14 residues. In germline, CDR1 is LGHNA, CDR2 YSLEER. The CDR3 region has the DNA TGCGCCAGCAGCCAATCCAGGGACAACACTGAGCAGTTCTTC. Translated: CASSQSRDNTEQFF.

Only a few counts were recorded for this clone. The chain combines TRBV5-4 with TRBJ1-1; D perhaps matches TRBD1 (5 bases). The CDR3 runs to 16 residues. With 1 base removed from V and 4 bases from J, the gap between germline ends came to 17 bases. The germline gives CDR1 SGHNT, CDR2 YYREEE (reference sequence). This CDR3 reads CASSLIEGELTTEAFF. CDR3 DNA sequence: TGTGCCAGCAGCTTGATAGAAGGGGAGTTAACCACTGAAGCTTTCTTT.

The chain is built from TRBV9 and TRBJ2-3; 11 positions match TRBD2. Germline lookup yields CDR1 SGDLS and CDR2 YYNGEE. This CDR3 comprises 16 residues. V trimming: 0 bases; J trimming: 6 bases; junction bases outside the gene matches: 6. CDR3: CASSVEGLAEPDTQYF. CDR3 bases: TGTGCCAGCAGCGTAGAGGGACTAGCGGAGCCGGATACGCAGTATTTT. The full variable domain, rest sourced from reference TRBV9 and TRBJ2-3, is DSGVTQTPKHLITATGQRVTLRCSPRSGDLSVYWYQQSLDQGLQFLIQYYNGEERAKGNILERFSAQQFPDLHSELNLSSLELGDSALYFCASSVEGLAEPDTQYFGPGTRLTVL.